This paragraph covers one TCR beta chain sequence. This receptor's antigen is unknown. Libraries were made using 5' RACE. The input for every TCR library was roughly 3.5 ug of total RNA. cDNA was synthesized with SMARTScribe reverse transcriptase in eight separate reactions per sample. Unique molecular identifiers containing a 6-nucleotide sample barcode were introduced through template switching during cDNA synthesis. TCRalpha and TCRbeta cDNA was amplified in two nested PCRs of roughly 16 and 10 cycles, and bead purification was carried out after each PCR. Before amplification, the cDNA was both treated with uracil DNA-glycosylase and purified with the QIAquick PCR purification kit. The second PCR added Illumina TruSeq-compatible adapters along with sample-specific barcodes. Library quality and concentration were checked on TapeStation and Qubit, and libraries were pooled at roughly 5.1 ng each. Pooled libraries were sequenced on an Illumina HiSeq2500 single-index Rapid Run with 2 x 100 bp reads and custom sequencing primers. The source study handled its data this way. MiGEC version 1.2.6 was used for UMI-based consensus assembly to correct PCR and sequencing errors. MiXCR version 2.1.1 was used for V(D)J alignment, clonotype assembly and CDR3 extraction. To normalise gene usage, clonotype sharing and MAIT/NKT TCR abundance, the analysis used the top 1000, 10 000 and 20 000 clonotypes per sample. After downsampling to 27 000 UMIs, diversity was calculated as the inverse Simpson index using the vegan R package. Paired Mann-Whitney U tests on discordant twin pairs were used, with Benjamini-Hochberg multiple-testing correction. TCRdb reprocessed the reads, reporting each CDR3 protein sequence once and no DNA. In this record, the V and J calls reflect TCRdb's handling and not the investigators' own analysis. In this sample's table one finds roughly 300,000 distinct CDR3 sequences. The leading ten clones occupy 5% to 6% of the sample.

These data originate in a study of monozygotic twins with inflammatory bowel disease (dated by TCRdb to the late 2010s). Regarding the complete study: The full study comprised some 30 monozygotic twin pairs: nine German pairs (four IBD-concordant, five IBD-discordant) and 19 IBD-discordant Danish pairs. The search for disease-associated traits relied mainly on comparing IBD patients with their genetically identical healthy co-twins within discordant pairs. Each individual had, on average, about 151 000 unique TCRalpha sequences and 181 000 unique TCRbeta sequences available for analysis.

From each donor, an approximately 2.5 ml peripheral blood sample was drawn into PAXgene tubes and stored at -80 degrees C. Without any T cell sorting, total RNA was extracted from whole blood using the PAXgene blood miRNA kit on an automated QIAcube. Peripheral blood from monozygotic twin pairs, either concordant or discordant for inflammatory bowel disease, underwent deep TCRalpha and TCRbeta repertoire profiling that used unique molecular barcoding. Smoking habits were recorded for all twin pairs, and each individual was classified as a current, former or never smoker. The CDR3 measures 14 amino acids from cysteine to phenylalanine. The coding DNA is unavailable. The germline V gene (reference sequence) gives CDR1 as DFQATT and CDR2 as SNEGSKA. The paper as a whole reports these results and caveats: Measured by the inverse Simpson index, TCRbeta repertoire diversity was lower in IBD patients than in their healthy co-twins. The analysis was unable to tell apart different T cell subtypes. Compared with healthy twins, IBD patients shared fewer clonotypes with other individuals, and the difference was most pronounced in patients with signs of disease activity. No single strong signal or clonotype linked to IBD turned up in the results, so the idea that one exists was not supported. Repertoire similarity did not differ between concordant and discordant twins, which could be due to limited statistical power. Differing immunosuppressive treatments among patients may have added background noise and inter-individual variability to the repertoires.

The chain employs TRBV20-1 and TRBJ2-2; TCRdb reports TRBD1, a call that lacks DNA to check it against. The sequence was obtained from a human donor with ulcerative colitis or Crohn's disease, or a healthy co-twin of an affected twin (not recorded which). Material for sequencing was blood. The CDR3 region: CSARVSRGVGELFF.